This entry describes one TCR beta chain. The sample belongs to a study of T cell changes during pregnancy in multiple sclerosis. Produced via immunoSEQ multiplex PCR; TCRdb's table is partial and in-frame only. The sample contains some 35,000 clones, roughly 87% of which appear only once. This specimen consisted of CD4+ T cells from peripheral blood mononuclear cells, obtained after pregnancy. This receptor was identified in a female donor in good health, enrolled as a control in a pregnancy study.

DNA of the CDR3: TGTGCCAGTAGTAGTTACCTAAAGGAGACCCAGTACTTC. Its translation is CASSSYLKETQYF. V gene TRBV19 combines with J gene TRBJ2-5; no clear D gene. CDR1 is LNHDA and CDR2 is SQIVND in the germline V gene (reference sequence). The CDR3 contains 13 residues. V lost 4 bases and J 5 bases, leaving 11 bases between the germline ends. Filled out from reference TRBV19 and TRBJ2-5, the complete variable domain reads DGGITQSPKYLFRKEGQNVTLSCEQNLNHDAMYWYRQDPGQGLRLIYYSQIVNDFQKGDIAEGYSVSREKKESFPLTVTSAQKNPTAFYLCASSSYLKETQYFGPGTRLLVL.